These T cell receptor beta chains were read from a single sample in a study of persistence of HIV-infected CD4 T cells. Assay: immunoSEQ multiplex PCR; the TCRdb copy retains only in-frame clones and omits some. The table has about 32,000 clones, about four fifths seen once; the top ten hold about 18%. No antigen has been identified for these receptors. Sample: CD4+ T cells sorted from PBMCs after approximately 18-hour stimulation, taken from a patient who received antiretroviral therapy. The receptors come from an adult woman with HIV who was CMV-seropositive. Each CDR3 is given with its conserved first and last residue. The D gene is left open where the match is weak. Some rows have no size entry. The others give once, few or many, or a class for an expanded clone.

cdr3_aa: CASSERGGYTAFF; cdr3_nt: TGCGCCAGCAGTGAACGAGGGGGATATACAGCTTTCTTT; d_call: NA; j_call: TRBJ1-1; v_call: TRBV10-2; clone_size: NA
cdr3_aa: CASSQTLIEVTEAFF; cdr3_nt: TGCGCCAGCAGCCAAACCCTCATCGAGGTGACTGAAGCTTTCTTT; d_call: NA; j_call: TRBJ1-1; v_call: TRBV4-1; clone_size: NA
cdr3_aa: CASNSDSWETGANVLTF; cdr3_nt: TGTGCCAGTAACTCTGATTCGTGGGAGACTGGGGCCAACGTCCTGACTTTC; d_call: NA; j_call: TRBJ2-6; v_call: TRBV19; clone_size: NA
cdr3_aa: CASSLAHQDTQYF; cdr3_nt: TGTGCCAGCAGCCTCGCCCATCAGGATACGCAGTATTTT; d_call: NA; j_call: TRBJ2-3; v_call: TRBV7-3; clone_size: NA
cdr3_aa: CASSYGTSEIKQFF; cdr3_nt: TGTGCCAGCAGTTACGGGACTAGCGAGATTAAGCAGTTCTTC; d_call: TRBD2; j_call: TRBJ2-1; v_call: TRBV6-2/TRBV6-3; clone_size: NA
cdr3_aa: CASSLTAQGEAFF; cdr3_nt: TGCGCCAGCAGCTTGACAGCACAGGGTGAAGCTTTCTTT; d_call: NA; j_call: TRBJ1-1; v_call: TRBV5-1; clone_size: NA
cdr3_aa: CASRRDTGANVLTF; cdr3_nt: TGTGCCAGCAGGCGAGATACTGGGGCCAACGTCCTGACTTTC; d_call: NA; j_call: TRBJ2-6; v_call: TRBV6-5; clone_size: NA
cdr3_aa: CASQGLSGRDEQYF; cdr3_nt: TGTGCCAGCCAAGGGCTAAGCGGGAGGGACGAGCAGTACTTC; d_call: TRBD2; j_call: TRBJ2-7; v_call: TRBV19; clone_size: few
cdr3_aa: CASSYFYEQYF; cdr3_nt: TGTGCCAGCAGTTACTTCTACGAGCAGTACTTC; d_call: NA; j_call: TRBJ2-7; v_call: TRBV6-2/TRBV6-3; clone_size: NA
cdr3_aa: CASSLAVSGRAADTQYF; cdr3_nt: TGCGCCAGCAGCTTGGCCGTTAGCGGGAGGGCGGCAGATACGCAGTATTTT; d_call: TRBD2; j_call: TRBJ2-3; v_call: TRBV5-1; clone_size: NA
cdr3_aa: CSASGGYPSYEQYF; cdr3_nt: TGCAGTGCTAGTGGTGGATACCCATCCTACGAGCAGTACTTC; d_call: NA; j_call: TRBJ2-7; v_call: TRBV20-1; clone_size: NA
cdr3_aa: CASSQGNRGGETQYF; cdr3_nt: TGCGCCAGCAGCCAAGGAAACAGGGGGGGGGAGACCCAGTACTTC; d_call: NA; j_call: TRBJ2-5; v_call: TRBV4-3; clone_size: NA
cdr3_aa: CASSRRGASTGELFF; cdr3_nt: TGTGCCAGCAGCCGACGGGGGGCAAGCACCGGGGAGCTGTTTTTT; d_call: NA; j_call: TRBJ2-2; v_call: TRBV7-3; clone_size: NA
cdr3_aa: CASSRQTGTSGREQYF; cdr3_nt: TGTGCCAGCAGCCGACAAACCGGGACTAGCGGGCGAGAGCAGTACTTC; d_call: TRBD2; j_call: TRBJ2-7; v_call: TRBV3-1/TRBV3-2; clone_size: NA
cdr3_aa: CASSQERAGHTQGANVLTF; cdr3_nt: TGCGCCAGCAGCCAAGAACGGGCAGGTCACACTCAAGGGGCCAACGTCCTGACTTTC; d_call: NA; j_call: TRBJ2-6; v_call: TRBV4-3; clone_size: NA
cdr3_aa: CASSLGDGYNEQFF; cdr3_nt: TGTGCCAGCAGTTTAGGGGACGGCTACAATGAGCAGTTCTTC; d_call: NA; j_call: TRBJ2-1; v_call: TRBV27; clone_size: once
cdr3_aa: CASKGQGDPTDTQYF; cdr3_nt: TGTGCCAGTAAAGGACAGGGGGACCCCACAGATACGCAGTATTTT; d_call: TRBD1; j_call: TRBJ2-3; v_call: TRBV19; clone_size: NA
cdr3_aa: CASSTRDSRTDTQYF; cdr3_nt: TGTGCCAGCAGTACCCGGGACAGCCGCACAGATACGCAGTATTTT; d_call: TRBD1; j_call: TRBJ2-3; v_call: TRBV27; clone_size: NA
cdr3_aa: CSVVGVGGQSETQYF; cdr3_nt: TGCAGCGTTGTGGGGGTGGGAGGGCAGTCGGAGACCCAGTACTTC; d_call: TRBD2; j_call: TRBJ2-5; v_call: TRBV29-1; clone_size: NA
cdr3_aa: CAISGTQGVDGYTF; cdr3_nt: TGTGCCATCAGTGGGACTCAGGGAGTTGATGGCTACACCTTC; d_call: NA; j_call: TRBJ1-2; v_call: TRBV10-3; clone_size: NA
cdr3_aa: CASSGTGGLVAFF; cdr3_nt: TGTGCCAGTAGTGGGACAGGGGGACTGGTAGCTTTCTTT; d_call: TRBD1; j_call: TRBJ1-1; v_call: TRBV19; clone_size: few
cdr3_aa: CASRKGEHGLNTEAFF; cdr3_nt: TGCGCCAGCAGGAAAGGTGAACATGGACTGAACACTGAAGCTTTCTTT; d_call: NA; j_call: TRBJ1-1; v_call: TRBV5-1; clone_size: NA
cdr3_aa: CASRLQPTTSYEQYF; cdr3_nt: TGTGCCAGCAGGCTTCAACCCACTACATCCTACGAGCAGTACTTC; d_call: NA; j_call: TRBJ2-7; v_call: TRBV6-5; clone_size: NA
cdr3_aa: CASSQGSLATNEKLFF; cdr3_nt: TGTGCCAGCAGTCAGGGGTCCCTTGCAACTAATGAAAAACTGTTTTTT; d_call: NA; j_call: TRBJ1-4; v_call: TRBV6-6; clone_size: NA
cdr3_aa: CASSSDRGTGNTIYF; cdr3_nt: TGTGCCAGCAGTTCGGACAGGGGGACTGGAAACACCATATATTTT; d_call: TRBD1; j_call: TRBJ1-3; v_call: TRBV2; clone_size: NA
cdr3_aa: CASRRDSEKLFF; cdr3_nt: TGTGCCAGCAGAAGGGACAGCGAAAAACTGTTTTTT; d_call: TRBD1; j_call: TRBJ1-4; v_call: TRBV2; clone_size: NA
cdr3_aa: CSASGLGETQYF; cdr3_nt: TGCAGCGCCTCGGGCTTGGGAGAGACCCAGTACTTC; d_call: NA; j_call: TRBJ2-5; v_call: TRBV29-1; clone_size: NA
cdr3_aa: CASSAGTGSNSPLHF; cdr3_nt: TGCGCCAGCAGCGCCGGGACAGGGTCTAATTCACCCCTCCACTTT; d_call: TRBD1; j_call: TRBJ1-6; v_call: TRBV5-1; clone_size: NA
cdr3_aa: CASTVQREVLTF; cdr3_nt: TGTGCCAGCACAGTACAGAGGGAGGTCCTGACTTTC; d_call: NA; j_call: TRBJ2-6; v_call: TRBV6-1; clone_size: NA
cdr3_aa: CASSFGQVNTEAFF; cdr3_nt: TGTGCCAGCAGCTTTGGGCAGGTGAACACTGAAGCTTTCTTT; d_call: NA; j_call: TRBJ1-1; v_call: TRBV7-9; clone_size: NA
cdr3_aa: CAWWDRGLISEAFF; cdr3_nt: TGTGCCTGGTGGGACAGGGGGCTTATCTCTGAAGCTTTCTTT; d_call: TRBD1; j_call: TRBJ1-1; v_call: TRBV30; clone_size: NA
cdr3_aa: CASSPYSGANNSPLHF; cdr3_nt: TGCGCCAGCAGCCCCTACTCAGGGGCGAATAATTCACCCCTCCACTTT; d_call: NA; j_call: TRBJ1-6; v_call: TRBV4-1; clone_size: NA
cdr3_aa: CASSLARRGGRAF; cdr3_nt: TGTGCCAGCAGCTTGGCAAGGCGAGGAGGCAGGGCCTTC; d_call: NA; j_call: TRBJ1-2; v_call: TRBV5-4; clone_size: few
cdr3_aa: CASSVTGVWSNQPQHF; cdr3_nt: TGTGCCAGCAGCGTGACAGGGGTTTGGAGCAATCAGCCCCAGCATTTT; d_call: TRBD1; j_call: TRBJ1-5; v_call: TRBV7-8; clone_size: once
cdr3_aa: CASKLNYGYTF; cdr3_nt: TGTGCCAGTAAGCTTAACTATGGCTACACCTTC; d_call: NA; j_call: TRBJ1-2; v_call: TRBV19; clone_size: NA
cdr3_aa: CASSLLGQGLGYTF; cdr3_nt: TGTGCCAGCAGTTTATTGGGGCAGGGTCTCGGCTACACCTTC; d_call: NA; j_call: TRBJ1-2; v_call: TRBV27; clone_size: hyperexpanded
cdr3_aa: CASSEDEGAHTEAFF; cdr3_nt: TGTGCCAGCAGTGAAGATGAGGGGGCACACACTGAAGCTTTCTTT; d_call: TRBD1; j_call: TRBJ1-1; v_call: TRBV2; clone_size: NA
cdr3_aa: CASSLGQAATQEAFF; cdr3_nt: TGCGCCAGCAGCTTGGGACAGGCGGCGACCCAAGAAGCTTTCTTT; d_call: NA; j_call: TRBJ1-1; v_call: TRBV5-1; clone_size: NA
cdr3_aa: CASSLEGQGIHTQYF; cdr3_nt: TGCGCCAGCAGCTTGGAGGGGCAGGGAATACATACGCAGTATTTT; d_call: NA; j_call: TRBJ2-3; v_call: TRBV5-1; clone_size: NA
cdr3_aa: CASSVRGGIGYTF; cdr3_nt: TGTGCCAGCAGTGTAAGAGGGGGCATAGGCTACACCTTC; d_call: TRBD1; j_call: TRBJ1-2; v_call: TRBV2; clone_size: NA
cdr3_aa: CASSPLPPGQMNTEAFF; cdr3_nt: TGTGCCAGCAGCCCCCTACCCCCGGGACAGATGAACACTGAAGCTTTCTTT; d_call: TRBD1; j_call: TRBJ1-1; v_call: TRBV5-5; clone_size: once
cdr3_aa: CASSLDPNTYDEQFF; cdr3_nt: TGCGCCAGCAGCTTGGACCCTAATACTTACGATGAGCAGTTCTTC; d_call: NA; j_call: TRBJ2-1; v_call: TRBV5-1; clone_size: few
cdr3_aa: CASSLGGTPYVDTQYF; cdr3_nt: TGTGCCAGCAGCTTAGGCGGGACACCTTATGTCGATACGCAGTATTTT; d_call: NA; j_call: TRBJ2-3; v_call: TRBV11-3; clone_size: NA
cdr3_aa: CASNLRGNEQFF; cdr3_nt: TGTGCCAGCAATTTGCGGGGTAATGAGCAGTTCTTC; d_call: NA; j_call: TRBJ2-1; v_call: TRBV7-9; clone_size: NA
cdr3_aa: CAISESMDRDTQYF; cdr3_nt: TGTGCCATCAGTGAGTCTATGGATCGGGATACGCAGTATTTT; d_call: NA; j_call: TRBJ2-3; v_call: TRBV10-3; clone_size: NA
cdr3_aa: CASSLAGEGGTQYF; cdr3_nt: TGTGCCAGCAGCTTAGCCGGAGAGGGAGGGACGCAGTATTTT; d_call: TRBD2; j_call: TRBJ2-3; v_call: TRBV7-9; clone_size: NA
cdr3_aa: CASSLQGNYGYTF; cdr3_nt: TGTGCCAGCAGCTTGCAGGGTAACTATGGCTACACCTTC; d_call: NA; j_call: TRBJ1-2; v_call: TRBV5-4; clone_size: few
cdr3_aa: CASSTRGDGEQFF; cdr3_nt: TGTGCCAGCAGCACCCGGGGGGACGGTGAGCAGTTCTTC; d_call: TRBD2; j_call: TRBJ2-1; v_call: TRBV7-9; clone_size: NA
cdr3_aa: CASSPLRGPDTQYF; cdr3_nt: TGTGCCAGCAGCCCCCTGAGGGGGCCAGATACGCAGTATTTT; d_call: TRBD1; j_call: TRBJ2-3; v_call: TRBV7-2; clone_size: NA
cdr3_aa: CASSYSRVGLSTEAFF; cdr3_nt: TGTGCCAGCAGTTACTCTCGGGTAGGCCTTAGCACTGAAGCTTTCTTT; d_call: NA; j_call: TRBJ1-1; v_call: TRBV6-5; clone_size: NA
cdr3_aa: CASSFTDIPGNTIYF; cdr3_nt: TGTGCCAGCAGCTTCACGGACATCCCTGGAAACACCATATATTTT; d_call: NA; j_call: TRBJ1-3; v_call: TRBV7-2; clone_size: NA
cdr3_aa: CASSYSGREQYF; cdr3_nt: TGTGCCAGCAGTTACTCGGGGCGCGAGCAGTACTTC; d_call: NA; j_call: TRBJ2-7; v_call: TRBV6-5; clone_size: NA
cdr3_aa: CASNREFGNNQPQHF; cdr3_nt: TGTGCCAGTAATAGAGAGTTCGGGAACAATCAGCCCCAGCATTTT; d_call: NA; j_call: TRBJ1-5; v_call: TRBV19; clone_size: NA
cdr3_aa: CSVEDRVSGRAYEQYF; cdr3_nt: TGCAGCGTTGAAGATCGGGTTAGCGGGAGGGCCTACGAGCAGTACTTC; d_call: TRBD2; j_call: TRBJ2-7; v_call: TRBV29-1; clone_size: NA
cdr3_aa: CASSQRVTGRISYEQYF; cdr3_nt: TGCGCCAGCAGTCAAAGAGTGACGGGACGGATCTCCTACGAGCAGTACTTC; d_call: NA; j_call: TRBJ2-7; v_call: TRBV23-1; clone_size: NA
cdr3_aa: CAWSAQSNQPQHF; cdr3_nt: TGTGCCTGGAGTGCCCAGTCCAATCAGCCCCAGCATTTT; d_call: NA; j_call: TRBJ1-5; v_call: TRBV30; clone_size: NA
cdr3_aa: CASSLSDRVNSPLHF; cdr3_nt: TGTGCCAGCAGTTTATCGGACAGAGTTAATTCACCCCTCCACTTT; d_call: NA; j_call: TRBJ1-6; v_call: TRBV27; clone_size: NA